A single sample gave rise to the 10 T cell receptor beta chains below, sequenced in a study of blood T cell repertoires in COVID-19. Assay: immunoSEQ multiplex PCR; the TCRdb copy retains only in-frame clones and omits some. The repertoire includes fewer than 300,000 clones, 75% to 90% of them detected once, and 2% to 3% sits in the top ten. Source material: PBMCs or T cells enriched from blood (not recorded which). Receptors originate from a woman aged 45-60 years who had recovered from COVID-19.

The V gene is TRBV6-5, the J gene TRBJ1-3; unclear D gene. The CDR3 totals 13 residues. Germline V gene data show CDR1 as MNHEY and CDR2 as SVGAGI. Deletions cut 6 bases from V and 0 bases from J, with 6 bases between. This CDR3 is CASSEGSGNTIYF. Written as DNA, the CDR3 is TGTGCCAGCAGCGAGGGCTCTGGAAACACCATATATTTT.

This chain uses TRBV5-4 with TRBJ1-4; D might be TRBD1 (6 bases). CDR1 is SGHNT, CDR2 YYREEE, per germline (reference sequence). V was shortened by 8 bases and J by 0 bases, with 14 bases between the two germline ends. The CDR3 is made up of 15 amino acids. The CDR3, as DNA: TGTGCCAGTCAGGACAGCGTGGCAACTAATGAAAAACTGTTTTTT. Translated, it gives CASQDSVATNEKLFF.

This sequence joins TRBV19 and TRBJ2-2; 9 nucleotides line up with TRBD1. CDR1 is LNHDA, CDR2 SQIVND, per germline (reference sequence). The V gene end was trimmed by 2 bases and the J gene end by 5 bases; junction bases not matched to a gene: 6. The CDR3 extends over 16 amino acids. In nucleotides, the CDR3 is TGTGCCAGTAGTATAACAGGGGGCTTTGGGACCGGGGAGCTGTTTTTT. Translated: CASSITGGFGTGELFF.

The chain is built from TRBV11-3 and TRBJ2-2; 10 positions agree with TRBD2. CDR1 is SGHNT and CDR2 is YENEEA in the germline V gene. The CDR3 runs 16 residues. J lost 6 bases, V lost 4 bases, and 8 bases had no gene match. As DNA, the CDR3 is TGTGCCAGCAGCTCCATGAGCGGGGGGGGCGCCGGGGAGCTGTTTTTT. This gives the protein CASSSMSGGGAGELFF.

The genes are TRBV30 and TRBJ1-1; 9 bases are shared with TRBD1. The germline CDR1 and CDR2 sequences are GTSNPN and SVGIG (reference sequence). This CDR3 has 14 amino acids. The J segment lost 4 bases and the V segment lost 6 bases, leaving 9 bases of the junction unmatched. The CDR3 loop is CACNRGLMGTEAFF. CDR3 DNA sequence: TGTGCCTGCAACAGGGGGCTAATGGGCACTGAAGCTTTCTTT.

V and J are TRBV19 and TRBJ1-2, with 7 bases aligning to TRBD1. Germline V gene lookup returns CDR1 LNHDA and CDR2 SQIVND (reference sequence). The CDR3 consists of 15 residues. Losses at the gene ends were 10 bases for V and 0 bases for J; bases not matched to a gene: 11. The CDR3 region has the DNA TGTGCCACCTCCCAGAACGGACAGGCTAACTATGGCTACACCTTC. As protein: CATSQNGQANYGYTF.

The CDR3 DNA sequence: TGTGCCAGCAGTTTTTATCGGGGGAGAGGGGAGCAGTACTTC. The encoded protein is CASSFYRGRGEQYF. V and J are TRBV28 and TRBJ2-7; D is perhaps TRBD2 (6 bases). V was trimmed by 3 bases and J by 7 bases, leaving 16 bases between them. CDR3 size: 14 residues. The germline V gene encodes CDR1 MDHEN and CDR2 SYDVKM.

CDR3 nucleotides: TGTGCCAGCAGTGAGGGGCGCGGAGCTTTCTTT. Its protein product is CASSEGRGAFF. This chain uses TRBV6-1 with TRBJ1-1; weak D call: TRBD1 (5 bases). The germline gives CDR1 MNHNS, CDR2 SASEGT. This CDR3 contains 11 residues. V was pared by 3 bases and J by 10 bases, with 9 bases between.

This CDR3 reads CASSRDREDFYEQYF. In nucleotides, the CDR3 is TGTGCCAGCAGTCGGGACCGGGAGGATTTCTACGAGCAGTACTTC. The chain couples TRBV2 to TRBJ2-7, with 7 bases fitting TRBD2. The CDR3 consists of 15 residues. V gave up 5 bases and J gave up 3 bases; unmatched junction bases: 10. Germline CDR1 is SNHLY and CDR2 is FYNNEI.

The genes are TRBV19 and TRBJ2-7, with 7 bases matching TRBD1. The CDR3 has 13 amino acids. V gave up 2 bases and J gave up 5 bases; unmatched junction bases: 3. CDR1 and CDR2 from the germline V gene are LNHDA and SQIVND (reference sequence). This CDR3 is CASSIQGEHEQYF. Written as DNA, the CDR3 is TGTGCCAGTAGTATACAGGGGGAACACGAGCAGTACTTC.